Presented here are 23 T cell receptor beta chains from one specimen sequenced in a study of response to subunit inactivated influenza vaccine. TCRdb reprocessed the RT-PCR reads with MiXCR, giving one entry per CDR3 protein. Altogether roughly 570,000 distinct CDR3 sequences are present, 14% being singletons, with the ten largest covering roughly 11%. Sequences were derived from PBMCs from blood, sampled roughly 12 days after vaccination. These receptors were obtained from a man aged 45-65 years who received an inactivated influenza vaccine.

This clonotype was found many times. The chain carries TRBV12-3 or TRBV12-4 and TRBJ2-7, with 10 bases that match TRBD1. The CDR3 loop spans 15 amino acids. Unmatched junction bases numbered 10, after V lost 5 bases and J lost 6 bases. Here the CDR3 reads CASSRPGQGYSEQYF. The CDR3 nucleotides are TGTGCCAGCAGTCGCCCGGGACAGGGGTATTCCGAGCAGTACTTC.

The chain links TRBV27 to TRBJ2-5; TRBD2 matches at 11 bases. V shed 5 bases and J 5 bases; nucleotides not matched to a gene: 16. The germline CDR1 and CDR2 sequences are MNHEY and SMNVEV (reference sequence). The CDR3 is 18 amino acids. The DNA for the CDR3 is TGTGCCAGCAGTCGCTTCCACTCAACTAGCGGGAGTTTGGAGACCCAGTACTTC. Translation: CASSRFHSTSGSLETQYF.

The CDR3 nucleotides read TGTGCCAGCAGTTTGGGACTAGTAGAGCATGAGCAGTTCTTC. Translated: CASSLGLVEHEQFF. The chain recombines TRBV12-3 or TRBV12-4 with TRBJ2-1; TRBD2 aligns across 8 bases. This CDR3 comprises 14 residues. J gave up 8 bases and V 3 bases, and 6 bases lay outside the gene matches.

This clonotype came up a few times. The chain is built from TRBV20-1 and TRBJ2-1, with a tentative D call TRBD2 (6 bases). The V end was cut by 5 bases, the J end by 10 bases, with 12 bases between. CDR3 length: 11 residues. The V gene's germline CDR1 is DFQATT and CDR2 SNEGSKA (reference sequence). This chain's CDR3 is CSAYHSGEQFF. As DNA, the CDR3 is TGCAGTGCTTACCATAGCGGAGAGCAGTTCTTC.

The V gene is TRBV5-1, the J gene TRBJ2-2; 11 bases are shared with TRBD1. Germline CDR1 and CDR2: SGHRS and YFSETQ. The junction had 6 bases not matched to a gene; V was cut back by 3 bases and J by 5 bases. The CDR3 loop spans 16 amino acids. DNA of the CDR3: TGCGCCAGCAGCTGGGGACAGGGGGGGTCGACCGGGGAGCTGTTTTTT. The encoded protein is CASSWGQGGSTGELFF.

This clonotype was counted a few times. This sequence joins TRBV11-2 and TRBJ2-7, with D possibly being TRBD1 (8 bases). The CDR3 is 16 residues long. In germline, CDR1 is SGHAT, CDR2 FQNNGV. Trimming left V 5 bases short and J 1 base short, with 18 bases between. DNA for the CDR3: TGTGCCAGCAGCGGCAGACAGGGGAGGGGTTCCTACGAGCAGTACTTC. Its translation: CASSGRQGRGSYEQYF.

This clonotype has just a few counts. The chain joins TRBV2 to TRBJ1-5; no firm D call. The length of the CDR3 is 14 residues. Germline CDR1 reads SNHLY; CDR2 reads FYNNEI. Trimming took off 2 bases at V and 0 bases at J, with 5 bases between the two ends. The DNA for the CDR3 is TGTGCCAGCAGTGAATCGGTTAGCAATCAGCCCCAGCATTTT. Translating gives CASSESVSNQPQHF. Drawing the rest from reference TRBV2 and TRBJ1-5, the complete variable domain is EPEVTQTPSHQVTQMGQEVILRCVPISNHLYFYWYRQILGQKVEFLVSFYNNEISEKSEIFDDQFSVERPDGSNFTLKIRSTKLEDSAMYFCASSESVSNQPQHFGDGTRLSIL.

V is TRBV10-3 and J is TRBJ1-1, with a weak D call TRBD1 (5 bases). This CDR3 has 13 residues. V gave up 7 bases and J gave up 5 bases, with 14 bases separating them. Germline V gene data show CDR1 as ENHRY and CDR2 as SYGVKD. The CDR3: CAIIPDGGTEAFF. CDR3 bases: TGTGCCATCATCCCGGATGGGGGGACTGAAGCTTTCTTT.

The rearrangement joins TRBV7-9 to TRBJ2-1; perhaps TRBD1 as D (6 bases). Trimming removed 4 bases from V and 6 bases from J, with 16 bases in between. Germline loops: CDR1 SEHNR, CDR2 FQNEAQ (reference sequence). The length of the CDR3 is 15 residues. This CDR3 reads CASSSPMTRGNEQFF. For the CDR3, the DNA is TGTGCCAGCAGCTCCCCCATGACCAGGGGCAATGAGCAGTTCTTC.

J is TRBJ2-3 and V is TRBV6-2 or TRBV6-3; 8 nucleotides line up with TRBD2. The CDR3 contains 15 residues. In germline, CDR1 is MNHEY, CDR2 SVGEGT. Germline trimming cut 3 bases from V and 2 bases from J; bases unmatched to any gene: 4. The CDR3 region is CASSYSAGDTDTQYF. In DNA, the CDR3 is TGTGCCAGCAGTTATTCAGCGGGAGACACAGATACGCAGTATTTT.

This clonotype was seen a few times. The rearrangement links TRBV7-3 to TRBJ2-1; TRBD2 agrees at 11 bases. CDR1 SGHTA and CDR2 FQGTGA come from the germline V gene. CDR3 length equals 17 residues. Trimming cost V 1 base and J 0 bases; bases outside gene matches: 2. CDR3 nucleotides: TGTGCCAGCAGCTTAATGGGACTAGCGGTCTCCTACAATGAGCAGTTCTTC. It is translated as CASSLMGLAVSYNEQFF. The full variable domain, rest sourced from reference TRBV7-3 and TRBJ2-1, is GAGVSQTPSNKVTEKGKYVELRCDPISGHTALYWYRQSLGQGPEFLIYFQGTGAADDSGLPNDRFFAVRPEGSVSTLKIQRTERGDSAVYLCASSLMGLAVSYNEQFFGPGTRLTVL.

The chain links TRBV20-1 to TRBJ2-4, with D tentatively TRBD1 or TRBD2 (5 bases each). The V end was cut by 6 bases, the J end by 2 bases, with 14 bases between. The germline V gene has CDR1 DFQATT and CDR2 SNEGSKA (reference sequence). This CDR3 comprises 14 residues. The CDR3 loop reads CSAQRGETKNIQYF. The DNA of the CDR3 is TGCAGTGCCCAGAGAGGGGAGACCAAAAACATTCAGTACTTC.

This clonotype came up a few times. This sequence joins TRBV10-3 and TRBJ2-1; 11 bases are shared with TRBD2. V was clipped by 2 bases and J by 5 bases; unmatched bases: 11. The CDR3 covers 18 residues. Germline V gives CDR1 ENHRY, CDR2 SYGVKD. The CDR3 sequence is CAISEDLTSGSINNEQFF. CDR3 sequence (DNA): TGTGCCATCAGTGAGGACCTAACTAGCGGGAGTATAAACAATGAGCAGTTCTTC.

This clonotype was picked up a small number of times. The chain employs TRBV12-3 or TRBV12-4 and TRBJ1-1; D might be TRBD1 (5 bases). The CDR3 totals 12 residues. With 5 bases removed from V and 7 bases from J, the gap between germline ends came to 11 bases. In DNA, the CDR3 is TGTGCCAGCAGTGGGGACGGGGGTGAAGCTTTCTTT. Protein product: CASSGDGGEAFF.

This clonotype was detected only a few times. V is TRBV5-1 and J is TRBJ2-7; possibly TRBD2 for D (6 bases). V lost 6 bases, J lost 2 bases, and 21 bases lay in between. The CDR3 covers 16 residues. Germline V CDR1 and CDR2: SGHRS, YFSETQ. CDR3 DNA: TGCGCCAGCACCCCCAACGGGGGAGCAGGGACCTACGAGCAGTACTTC. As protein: CASTPNGGAGTYEQYF.

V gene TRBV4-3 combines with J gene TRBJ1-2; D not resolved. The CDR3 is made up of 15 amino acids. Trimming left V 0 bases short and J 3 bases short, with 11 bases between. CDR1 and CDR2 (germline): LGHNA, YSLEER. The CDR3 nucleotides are TGCGCCAGCAGCCAAGAAGCGGACCGATACTATGGCTACACCTTC. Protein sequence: CASSQEADRYYGYTF.

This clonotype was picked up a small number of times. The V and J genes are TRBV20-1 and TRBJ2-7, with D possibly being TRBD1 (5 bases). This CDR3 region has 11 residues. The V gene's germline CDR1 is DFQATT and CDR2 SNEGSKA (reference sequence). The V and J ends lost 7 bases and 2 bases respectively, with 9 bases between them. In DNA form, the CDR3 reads TGCAGTGGTCGACAGACCTACGAGCAGTACTTC. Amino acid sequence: CSGRQTYEQYF.

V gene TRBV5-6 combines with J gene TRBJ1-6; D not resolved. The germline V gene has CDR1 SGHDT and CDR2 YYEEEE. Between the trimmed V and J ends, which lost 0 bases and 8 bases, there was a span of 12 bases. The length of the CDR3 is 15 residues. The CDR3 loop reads CASSLVVFGDSPLHF. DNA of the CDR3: TGTGCCAGCAGCTTGGTTGTGTTCGGCGATTCACCCCTCCACTTT.

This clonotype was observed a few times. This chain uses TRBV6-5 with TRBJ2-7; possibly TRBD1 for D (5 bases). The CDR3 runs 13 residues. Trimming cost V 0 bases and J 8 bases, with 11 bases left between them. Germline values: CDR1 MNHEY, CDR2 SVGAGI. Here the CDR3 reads CASSYSSGSKQYF. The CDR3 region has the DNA TGTGCCAGCAGTTACTCGTCAGGGTCCAAGCAGTACTTC.

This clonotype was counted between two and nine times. CDR3 bases: TGTGCCAGCAGCGCGACTAGGATGGGCTCCTACGAGCAGTACTTC. This gives the protein CASSATRMGSYEQYF. The rearrangement links TRBV7-8 to TRBJ2-7; TRBD2 might be the D (6 bases). The CDR3 has 15 residues. V lost 5 bases to trimming and J lost 0 bases, with 14 bases between them. CDR1 and CDR2 from the germline V gene are SGHVS and FQNEAQ.

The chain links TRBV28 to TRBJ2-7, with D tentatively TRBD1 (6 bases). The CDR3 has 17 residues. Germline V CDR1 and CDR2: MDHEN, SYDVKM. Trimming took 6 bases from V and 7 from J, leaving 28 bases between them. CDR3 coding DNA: TGTGCCAGCAGCCCCGTCGGGACATCACCCCTAAAAATAGAGCAGTACTTC. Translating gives CASSPVGTSPLKIEQYF.

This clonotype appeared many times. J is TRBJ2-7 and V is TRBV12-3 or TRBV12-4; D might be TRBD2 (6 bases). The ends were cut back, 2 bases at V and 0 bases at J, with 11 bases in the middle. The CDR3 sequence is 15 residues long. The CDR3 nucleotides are TGTGCCAGCAGTTTATGGGGGGTTAGCTCCTACGAGCAGTACTTC. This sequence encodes CASSLWGVSSYEQYF.

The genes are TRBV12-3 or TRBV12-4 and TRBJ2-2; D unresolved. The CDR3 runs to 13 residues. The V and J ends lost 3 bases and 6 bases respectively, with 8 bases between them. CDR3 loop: CASSFVQAGELFF. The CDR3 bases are TGTGCCAGCAGTTTCGTGCAAGCCGGGGAGCTGTTTTTT.